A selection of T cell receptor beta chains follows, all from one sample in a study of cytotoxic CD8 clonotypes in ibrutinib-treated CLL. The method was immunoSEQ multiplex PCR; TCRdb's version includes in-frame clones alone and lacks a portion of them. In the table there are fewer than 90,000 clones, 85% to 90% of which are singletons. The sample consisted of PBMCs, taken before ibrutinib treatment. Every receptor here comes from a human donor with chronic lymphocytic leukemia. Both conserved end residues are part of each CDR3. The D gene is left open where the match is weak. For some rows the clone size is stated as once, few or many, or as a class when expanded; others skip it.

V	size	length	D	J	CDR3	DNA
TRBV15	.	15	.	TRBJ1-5	CATSAPGRGAGPQHF	TGTGCCACCTCGGCACCCGGCAGGGGCGCCGGGCCCCAGCATTTT
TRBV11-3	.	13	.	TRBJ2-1	CASSLRGRNEQFF	TGTGCCAGCAGCTTACGGGGGAGGAATGAGCAGTTCTTC
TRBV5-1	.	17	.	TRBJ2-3	CASSLDFDQPRPDTQYF	TGCGCCAGCAGCTTGGATTTCGACCAACCCCGGCCAGATACGCAGTATTTT
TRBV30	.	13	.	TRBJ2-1	CAWTRSSYNEQFF	TGTGCCTGGACTAGGAGCTCCTACAATGAGCAGTTCTTC
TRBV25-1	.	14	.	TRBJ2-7	CASSEWGPSYEQYF	TGTGCCAGCAGTGAATGGGGTCCTTCCTACGAGCAGTACTTC
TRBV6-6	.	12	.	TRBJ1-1	CASQRTNTEAFF	TGTGCCAGCCAACGAACGAACACTGAAGCTTTCTTT
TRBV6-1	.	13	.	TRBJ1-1	CASRRGMNTEAFF	TGTGCCAGCCGTCGGGGGATGAACACTGAAGCTTTCTTT
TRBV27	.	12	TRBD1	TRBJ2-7	CASSTTGYEQYF	TGTGCCAGCAGTACGACAGGGTACGAGCAGTACTTC
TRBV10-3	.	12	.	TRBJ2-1	CAISSQGNEQFF	TGTGCCATCAGTAGCCAGGGGAATGAGCAGTTCTTC
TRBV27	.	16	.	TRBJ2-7	CASSSMGPEIIGEQYF	TGTGCCAGCAGTTCTATGGGTCCCGAGATCATAGGCGAGCAGTACTTC
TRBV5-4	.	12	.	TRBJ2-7	CASSSWRDEQYF	TGTGCCAGCAGCTCGTGGAGGGACGAGCAGTACTTC
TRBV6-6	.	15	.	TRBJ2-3	CASSYSAPLTDTQYF	TGTGCCAGCAGTTACTCAGCCCCCCTCACAGATACGCAGTATTTT
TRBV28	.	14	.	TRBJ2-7	CASSLDAISYEQYF	TGTGCCAGCAGTTTAGACGCAATATCCTACGAGCAGTACTTC
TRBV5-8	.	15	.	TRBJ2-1	CASSRAGQIYNEQFF	TGTGCCAGCAGTAGAGCGGGACAGATATACAATGAGCAGTTCTTC
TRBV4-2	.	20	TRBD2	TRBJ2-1	CASSQDLWASGMHSYNEQFF	TGTGCCAGCAGCCAAGACTTGTGGGCTAGCGGGATGCATTCCTACAATGAGCAGTTCTTC
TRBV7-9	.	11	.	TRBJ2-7	CASSRREEQYF	TGTGCCAGCAGTCGGAGGGAAGAGCAGTACTTC
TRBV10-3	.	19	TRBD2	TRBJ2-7	CAISVQGTSGRAISYEQYF	TGTGCCATCAGCGTACAAGGGACTAGCGGGAGGGCCATCTCCTACGAGCAGTACTTC
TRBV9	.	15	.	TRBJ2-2	CASSVGDSGPGELFF	TGTGCCAGCAGCGTAGGAGATAGCGGACCCGGGGAGCTGTTTTTT
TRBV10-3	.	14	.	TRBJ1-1	CAISLTDTNTEAFF	TGTGCCATCAGCTTGACAGACACCAACACTGAAGCTTTCTTT
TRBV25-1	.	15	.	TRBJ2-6	CASSVRESGANVLTF	TGTGCCAGCAGTGTCAGGGAATCTGGGGCCAACGTCCTGACTTTC
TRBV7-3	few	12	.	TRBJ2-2	CASSYADGELFF	TGTGCCAGCAGCTACGCGGATGGGGAGCTGTTTTTT
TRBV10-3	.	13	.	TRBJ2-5	CAINSGQQETQYF	TGTGCCATCAACTCGGGGCAGCAAGAGACCCAGTACTTC
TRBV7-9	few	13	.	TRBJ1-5	CASSLESNQPQHF	TGTGCCAGCAGCTTAGAAAGCAATCAGCCCCAGCATTTT
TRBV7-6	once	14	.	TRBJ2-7	CASSSYTGSYEQYF	TGTGCCAGCAGCTCATACACAGGGAGCTACGAGCAGTACTTC
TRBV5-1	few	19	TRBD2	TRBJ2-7	CASSFLPTSGRPLPYEQYF	TGCGCCAGCAGCTTTCTCCCGACTAGCGGCAGACCCTTGCCCTACGAGCAGTACTTC
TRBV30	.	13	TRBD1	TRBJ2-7	CAWSRDRGYEQYF	TGTGCCTGGAGTAGGGACAGGGGATACGAGCAGTACTTC
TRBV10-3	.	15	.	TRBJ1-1	CASHESPLMNTEAFF	TGTGCCTCCCATGAGAGCCCTCTGATGAACACTGAAGCTTTCTTT
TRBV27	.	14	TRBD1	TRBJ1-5	CASSGGQGLSPQHF	TGTGCCAGCAGTGGAGGACAGGGATTGTCGCCCCAGCATTTT
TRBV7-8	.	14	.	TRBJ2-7	CASSVTDSGVEQYF	TGTGCCAGCAGCGTAACGGACTCCGGAGTGGAGCAGTACTTC
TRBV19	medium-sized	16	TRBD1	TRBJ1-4	CASSIDPGTGNEKLFF	TGTGCCAGTAGTATAGATCCCGGGACAGGGAATGAAAAACTGTTTTTT
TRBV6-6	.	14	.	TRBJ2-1	CASSYSDDGPEQFF	TGTGCCAGCAGTTACTCCGACGACGGACCCGAGCAGTTCTTC
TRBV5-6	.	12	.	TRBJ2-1	CASSFDFSEQFF	TGTGCCAGCAGCTTCGACTTCTCAGAGCAGTTCTTC
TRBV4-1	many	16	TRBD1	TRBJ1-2	CASSQSQTGGVYGYTF	TGCGCCAGCAGCCAGTCCCAGACAGGGGGCGTCTATGGCTACACCTTC
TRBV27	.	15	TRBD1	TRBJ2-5	CASSFGTGLQETQYF	TGTGCCAGCAGTTTTGGGACAGGATTACAAGAGACCCAGTACTTC
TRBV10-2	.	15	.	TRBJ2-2	CASSVVGVNTGELFF	TGCGCCAGCAGTGTGGTAGGGGTGAACACCGGGGAGCTGTTTTTT
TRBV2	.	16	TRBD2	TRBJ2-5	CASRRSGRAGVETQYF	TGTGCCAGCAGACGTAGCGGGAGGGCCGGGGTGGAGACCCAGTACTTC
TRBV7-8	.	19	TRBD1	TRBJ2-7	CASSLPGTGEVVSSYEQYF	TGTGCCAGCAGCCTACCAGGGACAGGGGAGGTGGTAAGCTCCTACGAGCAGTACTTC
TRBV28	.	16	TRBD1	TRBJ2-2	CAARLRGSSNTGELFF	TGTGCCGCTCGTCTCAGGGGGTCCTCGAACACCGGGGAGCTGTTTTTT
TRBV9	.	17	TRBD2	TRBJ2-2	CASSVAKVAGAAGELFF	TGTGCCAGCAGCGTAGCAAAAGTAGCGGGAGCGGCCGGGGAGCTGTTTTTT
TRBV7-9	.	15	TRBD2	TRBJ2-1	CASSLSLAGNNEQFF	TGTGCCAGCAGCTTAAGCCTAGCGGGAAACAATGAGCAGTTCTTC
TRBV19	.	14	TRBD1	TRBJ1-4	CASTLGQGNEKLFF	TGTGCCAGTACCCTAGGACAGGGTAATGAAAAACTGTTTTTT
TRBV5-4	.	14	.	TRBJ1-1	CASSSGQMNTEAFF	TGTGCCAGCAGCTCGGGACAAATGAACACTGAAGCTTTCTTT